The 13 T cell receptor beta chains listed next were all sequenced from one sample in a study of T cells in Graves' hyperthyroidism and ophthalmopathy (dated by TCRdb to between 2018 and 2020). Library preparation was by multiplex PCR. Sequenced on an Illumina HiSeq 2000. The TCR beta CDR3 regions were amplified from RNA transcripts. A first-round RT-PCR of the TCR CDR3 used the HTBI primer set with the Qiagen OneStep RT-PCR kit. The public reads were run again by TCRdb, first through fastp at Q25 and then through MiXCR, and only productive beta chains were kept. Rows with a matching CDR3 protein are joined into one entry that keeps the most common DNA and genes. The sample records fewer than 650,000 distinct CDR3 sequences, more than 13% of which are singletons. About 6.6% of the sample is held by the ten biggest clonotypes. The specimen was blood. These receptors came from a woman younger than 30 with Graves' ophthalmopathy.

This clonotype has a count of ten or more. The rearrangement uses TRBV2 and TRBJ1-4; weak D call: TRBD1 (6 bases). The V end was cut by 8 bases, the J end by 5 bases, with 15 bases between. Germline V lookup: CDR1 SNHLY, CDR2 FYNNEI. The CDR3 sequence is 14 residues long. The CDR3 nucleotides are TGTGCCAGCGGGGAACAGGGAGTAAATGAAAAACTGTTTTTT. Residues: CASGEQGVNEKLFF.

In this sample, this clonotype turned up many times. This sequence joins TRBV6-1 and TRBJ2-5, with TRBD2 identical over 9 bases. The CDR3 spans 16 residues. The trim removed 4 bases at V and 4 bases at J, leaving 10 bases unmatched. Germline V gene sequence: CDR1 MNHNS, CDR2 SASEGT. As DNA, the CDR3 is TGTGCCAGCAGTGCGACGCCAGCGGGAGGAGGAGAGACCCAGTACTTC. It yields the protein CASSATPAGGGETQYF.

This clonotype was observed at least ten times. The rearrangement links TRBV24-1 to TRBJ2-5; D is uncertain. Trimming cost V 0 bases and J 2 bases, with 18 bases left between them. The CDR3 covers 18 residues. The germline V gene encodes CDR1 KGHDR and CDR2 SFDVKD. The CDR3 protein is CATSDLDRAKIGQETQYF. The CDR3, as DNA: TGTGCCACCAGTGATTTGGATAGGGCCAAAATAGGTCAAGAGACCCAGTACTTC.

This clonotype was picked up many times. J is TRBJ1-1 and V is TRBV3-1; possibly TRBD1 for D (6 bases). Germline loops: CDR1 LGHDT, CDR2 YNNKEL (reference sequence). Trimming left V 3 bases short and J 3 bases short, with 11 bases between. This CDR3 is 14 amino acids long. CDR3 bases: TGTGCCAGCAGCCAGAACAGGGACTACACTGAAGCTTTCTTT. This codes for CASSQNRDYTEAFF.

In its sample, this clonotype was seen many times. V is TRBV15 and J is TRBJ1-2, with a possible D match to TRBD1 (5 bases). The V end lost 0 bases, the J end lost 7 bases, and 12 bases lay between the germline ends. The CDR3 spans 14 residues. Germline CDR1 and CDR2: LNHNV and YYDKDF (reference sequence). CDR3 sequence reads: CATSREGVSGGYTF. Written as DNA, the CDR3 is TGTGCCACCAGCAGAGAGGGGGTGAGCGGTGGCTACACCTTC.

At least ten counts were recorded for this clonotype. V usage is TRBV7-3 and J usage is TRBJ1-6; 8 positions agree with TRBD1. J lost 7 bases, V lost 4 bases, and 9 bases had no gene match. The CDR3 covers 16 residues. Germline CDR1 and CDR2: SGHTA and FQGTGA. The CDR3 DNA reads TGTGCCAGCAGCTCCCGATTACAGGGGGAAAATTCACCCCTCCACTTT. Its translation is CASSSRLQGENSPLHF.

This clonotype was recorded a few times. This rearrangement joins TRBV29-1 to TRBJ1-5; weak D call: TRBD1 (6 bases). The V end lost 4 bases, the J end lost 2 bases, and 12 bases lay between the germline ends. Per germline, CDR1 SQVTM and CDR2 ANQGSEA. The CDR3 consists of 14 residues. The CDR3 DNA sequence: TGCAGCGTTGCACTACAGGGTGGCAATCAGCCCCAGCATTTT. Amino acids: CSVALQGGNQPQHF.

This clonotype was counted ten times or more. The V gene is TRBV29-1, the J gene TRBJ2-3, with TRBD2 matching over 8 bases. V lost 1 base, J lost 2 bases, and 5 bases stayed unmatched. CDR3 length equals 15 residues. From germline, CDR1 is SQVTM and CDR2 ANQGSEA. The CDR3 DNA reads TGCAGCGTTGAAGTACGGGAGGGACTCACAGATACGCAGTATTTT. Its protein product is CSVEVREGLTDTQYF.

This clonotype was found many times. The gene calls are TRBV28 and TRBJ2-4; TRBD1 matches 7 bases. CDR3 length: 17 amino acids. Unmatched junction bases numbered 13, after V lost 5 bases and J lost 3 bases. Looked up from germline, CDR1 is MDHEN and CDR2 is SYDVKM. DNA of the CDR3: TGTGCCAGCAGTACTGCTGGGGCAGGGGGTGACAAAAACATTCAGTACTTC. Its protein is CASSTAGAGGDKNIQYF. Full variable domain (outside the CDR3, taken from reference TRBV28 and TRBJ2-4): DVKVTQSSRYLVKRTGEKVFLECVQDMDHENMFWYRQDPGLGLRLIYFSYDVKMKEKGDIPEGYSVSREKKERFSLILESASTNQTSMYLCASSTAGAGGDKNIQYFGAGTRLSVL.

There are many counts of this clonotype. This chain joins TRBV29-1 and TRBJ2-1; D is perhaps TRBD1 (7 bases). The length of the CDR3 is 14 residues. V lost 3 bases to trimming and J lost 9 bases, with 18 bases between them. Germline lookup yields CDR1 SQVTM and CDR2 ANQGSEA. In DNA form, the CDR3 reads TGCAGCGTTGATGGGGGCAGGGGGGCGGGTGAGCAGTTCTTC. This encodes CSVDGGRGAGEQFF.

This clonotype was seen a few times. The chain uses TRBV9 and TRBJ1-6; unclear D gene. The CDR3 loop spans 14 amino acids. Per germline, CDR1 SGDLS and CDR2 YYNGEE. The V gene lost 0 bases and the J gene lost 5 bases, with 6 bases spanning the gap. Here the CDR3 reads CASSVGVHNSPLHF. DNA for the CDR3: TGTGCCAGCAGCGTAGGGGTCCATAATTCACCCCTCCACTTT. The variable domain in full, completed from reference TRBV9 and TRBJ1-6, reads DSGVTQTPKHLITATGQRVTLRCSPRSGDLSVYWYQQSLDQGLQFLIQYYNGEERAKGNILERFSAQQFPDLHSELNLSSLELGDSALYFCASSVGVHNSPLHFGNGTRLTVT.

This clonotype has just a few counts. The CDR3 nucleotides are TGTGCCATCAGTGAGTCCAGCGGGAGGGCAACCCGCTACGAGCAGTACTTC. Translating gives CAISESSGRATRYEQYF. The chain combines TRBV10-3 with TRBJ2-7, with 10 positions matching TRBD2. V lost 0 bases to trimming and J lost 3 bases; unmatched junction nucleotides: 8. The CDR3 consists of 17 residues. Per the germline V gene, CDR1 is ENHRY and CDR2 is SYGVKD.

This clonotype was found many times. The chain employs TRBV6-1 and TRBJ2-3, with 7 nucleotides matching TRBD1. The V gene end was trimmed by 6 bases and the J gene end by 2 bases; junction bases not matched to a gene: 5. Germline CDR1 is MNHNS and CDR2 is SASEGT. This CDR3 comprises 14 residues. CDR3 in DNA: TGTGCCAGCAGACTGACAGGGAACACAGATACGCAGTATTTT. Amino acids: CASRLTGNTDTQYF.